This entry features one T cell receptor beta chain sequence. The data originate from a study of blood T cell repertoires in COVID-19. Turning to the study itself: Acute and convalescent COVID-19 specimens originated in the United States, Italy and Spain. T cells, B-cell-depleted T cells, or PBMCs supplied cDNA or gDNA.

As originally analysed: Using reference gene primer amplification, nucleated cell counts were estimated. The table came from immunoSEQ multiplex PCR; TCRdb's copy has only in-frame clones and leaves some out. D and trimming come from the DNA, and the V and J calls and clone size come from that table. The sample shows around 200,000 clones, about 90% of them seen only once. The V gene lost 8 bases and the J gene lost 0 bases, with 3 bases spanning the gap. In germline, CDR1 is KGHDR, CDR2 SFDVKD. The CDR3 is 12 amino acids. The rearrangement links TRBV24-1 to TRBJ2-2; no clear D gene. Sequencing was performed on peripheral blood. This sequence originates from a man between 18 and 35 years old with active or convalescent COVID-19. Here the CDR3 DNA reads TGTGCCACCAAGCCGAACACCGGGGAGCTGTTTTTT. It yields the protein CATKPNTGELFF.